The 9 T cell receptor beta chains listed next were all sequenced from one sample in a study of control samples from healthy donors and cancer patients. TCRdb's copy holds only in-frame clones and misses some; the assay was immunoSEQ multiplex PCR. The profile shows some 89,000 clones, about 89% of them singletons. The material sequenced was blood. Receptors were obtained from a man aged 25-45 years in good health.

Concerning this clone: The junction does not match germline at one end; this may be a read error. This chain uses TRBV19 with TRBJ1-2; D is ambiguous. This CDR3 contains 13 residues. The V gene's germline CDR1 is LNHDA and CDR2 SQIVND (reference sequence). CDR3 DNA sequence: TGCGCCAGTAGTGTAGAGACATTATATGGCTACACCTTC. This gives the protein CASSVETLYGYTF. Full variable domain (rest looked up from reference TRBV19 and TRBJ1-2): DGGITQSPKYLFRKEGQNVTLSCEQNLNHDAMYWYRQDPGQGLRLIYYSQIVNDFQKGDIAEGYSVSREKKESFPLTVTSAQKNPTAFYLCASSVETLYGYTFGSGTRLTVV.

The chain has TRBV29-1 and TRBJ1-2; 9 nucleotides line up with TRBD1. The CDR3 is 16 residues long. The trim removed 0 bases at V and 4 bases at J, leaving 9 bases unmatched. Germline CDR1 is SQVTM and CDR2 is ANQGSEA. CDR3 DNA: TGCAGCGTTGAAGATCGGTACAGGGGGCAAGGCTATGGCTACACCTTC. Translating gives CSVEDRYRGQGYGYTF.

J is TRBJ2-3 and V is TRBV5-8, with D perhaps TRBD1 or TRBD2 (6 bases each). This CDR3 has 15 residues. Trimming took 6 bases from V and 4 from J, leaving 18 bases between them. Germline V gene sequence: CDR1 SGHTS, CDR2 YDEGEE. The CDR3 sequence: CASTLNVGGADTQYF. DNA for the CDR3: TGTGCCAGCACCCTTAACGTCGGGGGCGCAGATACGCAGTATTTT.

In its sample, this clone was seen once. V is TRBV30 and J is TRBJ2-7; tentatively, D is TRBD1 or TRBD2 (5 bases each). The CDR3 loop spans 12 amino acids. Deletions cut 1 base from V and 3 bases from J, with 7 bases between. Germline CDR1 and CDR2: GTSNPN and SVGIG (reference sequence). In DNA form, the CDR3 reads TGTGCCTGGAGTGGGGACGACTACGAGCAGTACTTC. Protein sequence: CAWSGDDYEQYF.

This clone was found a few times. The CDR3 DNA is TGCGCCAGCAGCCACACCTTCGACAGGTTAGGCGGGGAGCTGTTTTTT. This encodes CASSHTFDRLGGELFF. The V call is TRBV4-1, the J call TRBJ2-2, with D possibly being TRBD1 (6 bases). Germline CDR1 reads MGHRA; CDR2 reads YSYEKL. The V gene lost 3 bases and the J gene lost 7 bases, with 18 bases spanning the gap. This CDR3 has 16 residues.

This clone was observed a few times. The gene calls are TRBV3-1 (or the pseudogene TRBV3-2) and TRBJ1-6, with D perhaps TRBD1 (5 bases). The CDR3 loop spans 16 amino acids. The germline CDR1 and CDR2 sequences are LGHDT and YNNKEL (reference sequence). The V gene lost 0 bases and the J gene lost 3 bases, with 9 bases spanning the gap. The CDR3 nucleotides read TGTGCCAGCAGCCAAGAGGGGGGAATCTATAATTCACCCCTCCACTTT. Translated: CASSQEGGIYNSPLHF.

This rearrangement joins TRBV5-8 to TRBJ1-5, with unresolved D. Germline V lookup: CDR1 SGHTS, CDR2 YDEGEE. This CDR3 comprises 13 residues. Between the trimmed V and J ends, which lost 2 bases and 11 bases, there was a span of 14 bases. CDR3 amino acids: CASSLYPGMAQHF. The CDR3 DNA reads TGTGCCAGCAGCTTATATCCGGGAATGGCCCAGCATTTT.

The count of this clone is one. The rearrangement joins TRBV24-1 to TRBJ2-2, with a tentative D call TRBD2 (6 bases). Germline CDR1 reads KGHDR; CDR2 reads SFDVKD. With 7 bases removed from V and 0 bases from J, the gap between germline ends came to 11 bases. The length of the CDR3 is 15 residues. This CDR3 is CATRGRDSNTGELFF. In DNA, the CDR3 is TGTGCCACCAGGGGGCGGGATTCGAACACCGGGGAGCTGTTTTTT.

The V and J genes are TRBV30 and TRBJ1-4, with 8 bases identical to TRBD1. Germline values: CDR1 GTSNPN, CDR2 SVGIG (reference sequence). J lost 4 bases, V lost 3 bases, and 7 bases had no gene match. CDR3 size: 15 residues. CDR3: CAWRGTGPNNEKLFF. CDR3 DNA sequence: TGTGCCTGGAGGGGGACAGGCCCCAATAATGAAAAACTGTTTTTT.